The T cell receptor beta chain described here comes from a study of T cell clonality in common variable immunodeficiency. Equal genomic DNA amounts from CVID and control samples were sequenced. The repertoire was sequenced with immunoSEQ multiplex PCR; TCRdb's copy has only in-frame clones and lacks some. The sample was found to contain fewer than 30,000 clones, and every one recurs. Turning to this clone: The antigen is not known.

Study-wide findings and caveats: In common variable immunodeficiency, TCR beta chains reportedly carried fewer deletions and N-nucleotide insertions. What drives increased CVID clonality needs T cell subpopulation sequencing. Fewer TCRbeta clones were shared among CVID subjects than controls. TCRbeta clonality was increased in CVID versus healthy controls.

Sequenced: peripheral blood mononuclear cells. This TCR derives from a human donor with common variable immunodeficiency.

The sequenced CDR3 bases are TGTGCCAGTAGTATCGGACTAGCCGGTGAG. It specifies CASSIGLAGE. The entire CDR3 sequence reads CASSIGLAGEQFF. The chain joins TRBV19 to TRBJ2-1; 8 nucleotides align to TRBD2. The read comes to an end 3 residues before the CDR3 does, leaving the germline J gene to fill in the end. The germline V gene has CDR1 LNHDA and CDR2 SQIVND (reference sequence). Trimming took 3 bases from V and 9 from J; bases not matched to a gene: 4. This CDR3 comprises 13 residues.